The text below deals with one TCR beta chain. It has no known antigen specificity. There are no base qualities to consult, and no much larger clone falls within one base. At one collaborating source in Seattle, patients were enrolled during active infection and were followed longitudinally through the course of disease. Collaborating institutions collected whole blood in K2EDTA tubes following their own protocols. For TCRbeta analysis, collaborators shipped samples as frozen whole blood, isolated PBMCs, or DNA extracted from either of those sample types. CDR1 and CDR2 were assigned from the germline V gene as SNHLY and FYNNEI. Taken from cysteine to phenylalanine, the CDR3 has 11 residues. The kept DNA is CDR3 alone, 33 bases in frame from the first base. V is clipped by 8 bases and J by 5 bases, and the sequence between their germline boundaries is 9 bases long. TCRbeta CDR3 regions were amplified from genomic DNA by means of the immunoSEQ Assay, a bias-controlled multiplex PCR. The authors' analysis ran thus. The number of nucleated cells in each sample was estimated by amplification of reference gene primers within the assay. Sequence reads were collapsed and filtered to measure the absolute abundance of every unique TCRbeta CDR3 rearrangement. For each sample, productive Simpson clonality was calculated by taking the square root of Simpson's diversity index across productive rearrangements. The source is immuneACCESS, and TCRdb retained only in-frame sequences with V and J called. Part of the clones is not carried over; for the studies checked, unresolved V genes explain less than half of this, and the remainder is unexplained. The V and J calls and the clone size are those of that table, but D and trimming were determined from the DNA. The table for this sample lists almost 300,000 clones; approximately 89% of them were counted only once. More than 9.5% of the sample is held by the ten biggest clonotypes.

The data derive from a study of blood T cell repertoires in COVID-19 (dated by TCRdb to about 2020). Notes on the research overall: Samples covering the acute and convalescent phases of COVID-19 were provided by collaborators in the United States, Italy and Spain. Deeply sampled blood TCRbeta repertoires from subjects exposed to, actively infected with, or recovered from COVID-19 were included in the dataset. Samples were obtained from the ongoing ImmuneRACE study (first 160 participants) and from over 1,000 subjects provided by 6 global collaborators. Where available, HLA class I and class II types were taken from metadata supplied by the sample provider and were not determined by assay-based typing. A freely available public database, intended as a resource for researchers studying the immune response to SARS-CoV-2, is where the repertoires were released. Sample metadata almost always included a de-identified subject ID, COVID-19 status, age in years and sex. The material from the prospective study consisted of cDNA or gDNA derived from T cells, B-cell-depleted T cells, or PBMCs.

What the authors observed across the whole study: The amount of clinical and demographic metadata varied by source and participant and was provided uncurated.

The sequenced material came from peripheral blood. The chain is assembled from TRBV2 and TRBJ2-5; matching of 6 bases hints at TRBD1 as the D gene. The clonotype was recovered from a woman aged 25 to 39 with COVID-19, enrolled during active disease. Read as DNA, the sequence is TGTGCCAGCGGGGGCGTGGAGACCCAGTACTTC. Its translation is CASGGVETQYF. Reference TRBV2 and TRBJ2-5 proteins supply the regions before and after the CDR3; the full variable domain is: EPEVTQTPSHQVTQMGQEVILRCVPISNHLYFYWYRQILGQKVEFLVSFYNNEISEKSEIFDDQFSVERPDGSNFTLKIRSTKLEDSAMYFCASGGVETQYFGPGTRLLVL.